This entry lists 8 T cell receptor beta chains sequenced from one sample in a study of a mutant IDH1 vaccine in newly diagnosed glioma. Here immunoSEQ multiplex PCR was the method, and the copy in TCRdb shows in-frame clones only, minus some. The sample holds about 56,000 clones; over 70% are singletons and the top ten take roughly 5.3%. Time point of the sample: week 47, end of study. Vaccine doses each comprised 300 ug of mutant IDH1 20-mer peptide, with topical imiquimod. The antigens these receptors bind are not known. The sequencing used PBMCs, collected from a glioma patient whose treatment included an IDH1 peptide vaccine. Receptors were obtained from a man aged 45-65 years with glioma.

This chain joins TRBV10-3 and TRBJ2-7, with D maybe TRBD1 (5 bases). Trimming left V 3 bases short and J 2 bases short, with 8 bases between. The CDR3 runs 13 residues. In germline, CDR1 is ENHRY, CDR2 SYGVKD. This CDR3 is CAISEGETYEQYF. The DNA for the CDR3 is TGTGCCATCAGTGAAGGGGAAACCTACGAGCAGTACTTC.

This clone has only a few counts. This chain joins TRBV7-2 and TRBJ2-5, with 11 bases fitting TRBD2. Germline V lookup: CDR1 SGHTA, CDR2 FQGNSA. Trimming took 3 bases from V and 1 from J; bases not matched to a gene: 1. The CDR3 covers 15 residues. CDR3: CASSFTSGGQETQYF. The DNA of the CDR3 is TGTGCCAGCAGCTTCACTAGCGGGGGCCAAGAGACCCAGTACTTC.

The chain couples TRBV27 to TRBJ1-6, with D hard to call. Per germline, CDR1 MNHEY and CDR2 SMNVEV (reference sequence). CDR3 length equals 14 residues. V was trimmed by 3 bases and J by 0 bases, leaving 3 bases between them. The CDR3 DNA reads TGTGCCAGCAGTTTTAGCTCCTATAATTCACCCCTCCACTTT. Translation: CASSFSSYNSPLHF.

This clone showed up just once. The V call is TRBV19, the J call TRBJ2-2; 7 bases fit TRBD2. V shed 3 bases and J 1 base; nucleotides not matched to a gene: 14. Germline CDR1 reads LNHDA; CDR2 reads SQIVND (reference sequence). CDR3 size: 19 residues. CDR3 sequence (DNA): TGTGCCAGTAGTATCGGGGGGATGTACGGAACGGGGAACACCGGGGAGCTGTTTTTT. Its protein product is CASSIGGMYGTGNTGELFF.

This clone turned up a few times. The rearrangement links TRBV25-1 to TRBJ1-2; D unresolved. From germline, CDR1 is MGHDK and CDR2 SYGVNS. This CDR3 region has 15 residues. The germline V and J ends were trimmed by 3 bases and 5 bases, with 16 bases remaining between them. The CDR3 sequence is CASSERDRYWYGYTF. The CDR3 DNA sequence: TGTGCCAGCAGTGAGAGGGATCGGTATTGGTATGGCTACACCTTC.

For this clone: Relative to the germline gene, one junction end is altered; a read error may explain this. V usage is TRBV30 and J usage is TRBJ1-1; 11 bases fit TRBD1. There are 13 residues in the CDR3. Germline V CDR1 and CDR2: GTSNPN, SVGIG (reference sequence). CDR3 sequence: CAWWTGGITEALF. The CDR3, as DNA: TGTGCCTGGTGGACAGGGGGCATCACTGAAGCTCTCTTT.

The chain joins TRBV6-1 to TRBJ2-7; possibly TRBD2 for D (6 bases). Germline loops: CDR1 MNHNS, CDR2 SASEGT. V was trimmed by 0 bases and J by 2 bases, leaving 17 bases between them. The CDR3 is made up of 17 amino acids. Written as DNA, the CDR3 is TGTGCCAGCAGTGAAGCGCTCGGGGGATTTGGTACCTACGAGCAGTACTTC. Protein sequence: CASSEALGGFGTYEQYF.

The chain links TRBV6-6 to TRBJ1-2, with a possible D match to TRBD1 (6 bases). CDR3 length equals 13 residues. The V gene's germline CDR1 is MNHNY and CDR2 SVGAGI (reference sequence). V gave up 8 bases and J gave up 4 bases, with 14 bases separating them. CDR3 coding DNA: TGTGCCAGCTTTTTGACAGGCTCCTATGGCTACACCTTC. Its translation is CASFLTGSYGYTF.